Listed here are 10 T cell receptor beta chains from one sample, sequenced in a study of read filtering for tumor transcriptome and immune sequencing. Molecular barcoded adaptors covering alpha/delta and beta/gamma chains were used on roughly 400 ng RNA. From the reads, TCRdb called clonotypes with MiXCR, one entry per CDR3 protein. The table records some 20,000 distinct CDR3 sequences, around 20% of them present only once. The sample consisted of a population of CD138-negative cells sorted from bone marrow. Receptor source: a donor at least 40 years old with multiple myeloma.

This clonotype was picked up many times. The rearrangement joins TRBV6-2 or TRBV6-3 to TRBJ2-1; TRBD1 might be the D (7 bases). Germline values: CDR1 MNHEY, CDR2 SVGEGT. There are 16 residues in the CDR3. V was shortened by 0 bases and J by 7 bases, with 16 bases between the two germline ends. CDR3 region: CASSYSSSRGENEQFF. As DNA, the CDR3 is TGTGCCAGCAGTTACTCGAGTTCCAGGGGGGAGAATGAGCAGTTCTTC.

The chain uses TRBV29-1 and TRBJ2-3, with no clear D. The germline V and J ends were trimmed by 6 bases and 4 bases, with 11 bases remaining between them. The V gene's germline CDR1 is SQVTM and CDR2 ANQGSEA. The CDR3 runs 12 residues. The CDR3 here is CSVRVVADTQYF. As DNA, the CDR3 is TGCAGCGTCCGTGTTGTAGCAGATACGCAGTATTTT.

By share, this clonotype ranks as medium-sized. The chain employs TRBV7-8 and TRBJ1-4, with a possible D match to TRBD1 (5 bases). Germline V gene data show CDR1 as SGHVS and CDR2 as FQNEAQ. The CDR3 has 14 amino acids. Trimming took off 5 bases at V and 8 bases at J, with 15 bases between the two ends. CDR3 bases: TGTGCCAGCAGCGCCGCAGGGATTACGGAAAAACTGTTTTTT. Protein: CASSAAGITEKLFF.

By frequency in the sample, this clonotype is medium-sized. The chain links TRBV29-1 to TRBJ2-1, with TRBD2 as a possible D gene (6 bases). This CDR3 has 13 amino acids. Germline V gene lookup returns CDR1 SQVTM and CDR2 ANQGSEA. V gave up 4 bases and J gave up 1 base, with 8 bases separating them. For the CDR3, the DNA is TGCAGCGTTGGAGCGGGTTCCTACAATGAGCAGTTCTTC. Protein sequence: CSVGAGSYNEQFF.

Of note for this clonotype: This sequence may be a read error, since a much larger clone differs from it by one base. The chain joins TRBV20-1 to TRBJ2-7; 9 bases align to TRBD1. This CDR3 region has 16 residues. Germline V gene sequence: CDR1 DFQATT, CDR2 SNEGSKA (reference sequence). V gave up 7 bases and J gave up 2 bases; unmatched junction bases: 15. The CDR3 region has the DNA TGCAGTGTCCCGGGACAGGGAAGAAGAGGGCCCTACGAGCAGTACTTC. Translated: CSVPGQGRRGPYEQYF.

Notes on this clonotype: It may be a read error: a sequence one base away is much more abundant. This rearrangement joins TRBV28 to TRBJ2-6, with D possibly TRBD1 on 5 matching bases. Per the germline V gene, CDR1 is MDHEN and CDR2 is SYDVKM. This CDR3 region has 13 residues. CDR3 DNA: TGTGCCAGCAGCTCCTCTGGGGCCGACGTCCTGACTTTC. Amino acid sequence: CASSSSGADVLTF.

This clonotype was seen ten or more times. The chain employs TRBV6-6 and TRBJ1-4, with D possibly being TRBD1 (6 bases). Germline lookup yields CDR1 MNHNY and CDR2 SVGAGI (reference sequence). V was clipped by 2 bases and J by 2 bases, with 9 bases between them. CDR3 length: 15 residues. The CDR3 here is CASSYRRGTNEKLFF. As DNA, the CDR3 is TGTGCCAGCAGTTACCGTAGGGGGACTAATGAAAAACTGTTTTTT.

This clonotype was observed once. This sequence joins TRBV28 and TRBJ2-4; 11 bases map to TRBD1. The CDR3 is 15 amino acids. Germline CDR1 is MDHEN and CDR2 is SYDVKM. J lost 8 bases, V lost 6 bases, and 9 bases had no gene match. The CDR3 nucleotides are TGTGCCAGCAGAAAACCGGGACAGGGGGTTTACATTCAGTACTTC. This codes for CASRKPGQGVYIQYF. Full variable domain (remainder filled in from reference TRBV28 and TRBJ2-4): DVKVTQSSRYLVKRTGEKVFLECVQDMDHENMFWYRQDPGLGLRLIYFSYDVKMKEKGDIPEGYSVSREKKERFSLILESASTNQTSMYLCASRKPGQGVYIQYFGAGTRLSVL.

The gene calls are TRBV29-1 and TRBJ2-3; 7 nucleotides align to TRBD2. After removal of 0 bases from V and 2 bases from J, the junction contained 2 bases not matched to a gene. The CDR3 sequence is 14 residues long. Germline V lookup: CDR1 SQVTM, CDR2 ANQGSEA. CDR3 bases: TGCAGCGTTGAAGACGGACTAGACACAGATACGCAGTATTTT. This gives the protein CSVEDGLDTDTQYF.

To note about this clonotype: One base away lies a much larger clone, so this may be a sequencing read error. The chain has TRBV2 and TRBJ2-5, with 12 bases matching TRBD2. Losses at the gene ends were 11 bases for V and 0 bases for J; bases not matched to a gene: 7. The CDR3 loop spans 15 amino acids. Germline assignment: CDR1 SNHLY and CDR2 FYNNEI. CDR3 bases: TGTGCCGCACGGACTAGCGGGGAGTACCAAGAGACCCAGTACTTC. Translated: CAARTSGEYQETQYF.